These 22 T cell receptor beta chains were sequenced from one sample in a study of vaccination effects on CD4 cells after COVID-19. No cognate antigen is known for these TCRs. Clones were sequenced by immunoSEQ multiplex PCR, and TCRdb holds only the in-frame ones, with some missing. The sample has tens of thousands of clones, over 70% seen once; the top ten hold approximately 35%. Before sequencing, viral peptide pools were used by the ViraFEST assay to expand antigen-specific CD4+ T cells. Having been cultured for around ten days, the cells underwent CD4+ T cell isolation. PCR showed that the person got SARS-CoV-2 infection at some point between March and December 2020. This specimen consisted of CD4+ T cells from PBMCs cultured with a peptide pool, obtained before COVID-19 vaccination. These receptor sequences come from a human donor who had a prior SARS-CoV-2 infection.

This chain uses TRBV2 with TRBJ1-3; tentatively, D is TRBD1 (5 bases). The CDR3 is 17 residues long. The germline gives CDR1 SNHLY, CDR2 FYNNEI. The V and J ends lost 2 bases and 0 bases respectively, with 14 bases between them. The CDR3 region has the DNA TGTGCCAGCAGTGAATTTGACAGCCGCCTCTCTGGAAACACCATATATTTT. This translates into CASSEFDSRLSGNTIYF.

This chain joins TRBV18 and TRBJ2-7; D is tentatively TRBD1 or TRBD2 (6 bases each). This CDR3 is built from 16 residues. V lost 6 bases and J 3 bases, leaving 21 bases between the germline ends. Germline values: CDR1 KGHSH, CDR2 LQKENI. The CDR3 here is CASSHGGAVGVYEQYF. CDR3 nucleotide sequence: TGTGCCAGCTCCCACGGGGGCGCGGTCGGGGTCTACGAGCAGTACTTC.

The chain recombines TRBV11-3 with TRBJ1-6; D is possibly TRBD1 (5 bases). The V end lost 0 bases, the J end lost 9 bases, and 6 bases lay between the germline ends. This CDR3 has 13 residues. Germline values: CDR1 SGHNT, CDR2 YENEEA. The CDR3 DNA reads TGTGCCAGCAGCTTAGAGGGGGGTTCACCCCTCCACTTT. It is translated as CASSLEGGSPLHF.

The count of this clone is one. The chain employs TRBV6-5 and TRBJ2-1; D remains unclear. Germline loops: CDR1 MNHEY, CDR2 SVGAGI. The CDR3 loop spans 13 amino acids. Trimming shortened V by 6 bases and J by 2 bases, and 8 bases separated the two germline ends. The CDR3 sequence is CASRTNAYNEQFF. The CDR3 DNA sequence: TGTGCCAGCAGAACAAACGCCTACAATGAGCAGTTCTTC.

The CDR3 DNA reads TGTGCCAGCTCACCAAACTTTAGGCGATATGGCTACACCTTC. Translated, it gives CASSPNFRRYGYTF. The V gene is TRBV18, the J gene TRBJ1-2; D unresolved. Germline-derived CDR1 and CDR2 are KGHSH and LQKENI. The CDR3 has 14 amino acids. V shed 2 bases and J shed 5 bases, with 12 bases lying between them.

CDR3 protein: CASSLIGQGKYEQYF. In DNA form, the CDR3 reads TGTGCCAGCAGTTTAATTGGGCAGGGGAAGTACGAGCAGTACTTC. This chain links TRBV27 with TRBJ2-7; possibly TRBD1 for D (6 bases). CDR3 length equals 15 residues. Between the trimmed V and J ends, which lost 2 bases and 4 bases, there was a span of 15 bases. In germline, CDR1 is MNHEY, CDR2 SMNVEV (reference sequence).

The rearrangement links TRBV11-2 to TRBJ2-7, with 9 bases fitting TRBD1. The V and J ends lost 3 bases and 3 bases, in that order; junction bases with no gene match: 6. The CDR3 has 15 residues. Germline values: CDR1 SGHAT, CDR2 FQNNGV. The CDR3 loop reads CASSFDGTGLYEQYF. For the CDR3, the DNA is TGTGCCAGCAGCTTTGACGGGACAGGGCTCTACGAGCAGTACTTC. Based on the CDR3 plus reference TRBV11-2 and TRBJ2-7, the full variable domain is EAGVAQSPRYKIIEKRQSVAFWCNPISGHATLYWYQQILGQGPKLLIQFQNNGVVDDSQLPKDRFSAERLKGVDSTLKIQPAKLEDSAVYLCASSFDGTGLYEQYFGPGTRLTVT.

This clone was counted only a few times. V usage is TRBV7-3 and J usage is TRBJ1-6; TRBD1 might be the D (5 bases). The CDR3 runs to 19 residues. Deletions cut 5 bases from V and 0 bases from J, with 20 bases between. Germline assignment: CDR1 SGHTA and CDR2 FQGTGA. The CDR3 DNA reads TGTGCCAGCAGCCCGCTCCTAGACAGTTCTATCTCCTATAATTCACCCCTCCACTTT. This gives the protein CASSPLLDSSISYNSPLHF.

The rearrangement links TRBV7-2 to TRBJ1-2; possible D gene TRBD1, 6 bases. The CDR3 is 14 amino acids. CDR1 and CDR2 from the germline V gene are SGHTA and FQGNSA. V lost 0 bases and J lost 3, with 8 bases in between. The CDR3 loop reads CASSLAAGDYGYTF. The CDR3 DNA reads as TGTGCCAGCAGCTTAGCGGCAGGGGACTATGGCTACACCTTC. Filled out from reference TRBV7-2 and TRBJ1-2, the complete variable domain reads GAGVSQSPSNKVTEKGKDVELRCDPISGHTALYWYRQSLGQGLEFLIYFQGNSAPDKSGLPSDRFSAERTGGSVSTLTIQRTQQEDSAVYLCASSLAAGDYGYTFGSGTRLTVV.

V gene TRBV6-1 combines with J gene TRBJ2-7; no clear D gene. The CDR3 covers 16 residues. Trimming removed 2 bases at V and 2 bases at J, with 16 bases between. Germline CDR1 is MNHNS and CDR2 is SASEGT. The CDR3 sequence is CASSEYLAGFPYEQYF. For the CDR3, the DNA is TGTGCCAGCAGTGAATATCTTGCAGGTTTCCCCTACGAGCAGTACTTC.

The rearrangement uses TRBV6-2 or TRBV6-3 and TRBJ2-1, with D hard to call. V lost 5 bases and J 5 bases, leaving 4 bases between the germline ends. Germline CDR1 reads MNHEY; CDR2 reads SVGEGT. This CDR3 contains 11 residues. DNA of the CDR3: TGTGCCAGCAGTCCAAACAATGAGCAGTTCTTC. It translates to CASSPNNEQFF.

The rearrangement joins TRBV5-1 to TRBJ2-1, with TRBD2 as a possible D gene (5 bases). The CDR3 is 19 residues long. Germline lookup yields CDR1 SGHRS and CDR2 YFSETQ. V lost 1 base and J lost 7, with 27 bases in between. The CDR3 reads CASSLSSSSHGPLRNEQFF. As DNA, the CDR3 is TGCGCCAGCAGCTTGTCCTCCTCTAGCCATGGGCCCCTTAGGAATGAGCAGTTCTTC. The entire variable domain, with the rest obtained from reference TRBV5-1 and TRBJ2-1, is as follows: KAGVTQTPRYLIKTRGQQVTLSCSPISGHRSVSWYQQTPGQGLQFLFEYFSETQRNKGNFPGRFSGRQFSNSRSEMNVSTLELGDSALYLCASSLSSSSHGPLRNEQFFGPGTRLTVL.

CDR3 in amino acids: CAWSGVSGYTGELFF. The CDR3 nucleotides read TGTGCCTGGAGTGGGGTTTCGGGCTACACCGGGGAGCTGTTTTTT. The rearrangement uses TRBV30 and TRBJ2-2; D ambiguous. The CDR3 covers 15 residues. The germline V and J ends were trimmed by 1 base and 3 bases, with 12 bases remaining between them. Germline values: CDR1 GTSNPN, CDR2 SVGIG (reference sequence).

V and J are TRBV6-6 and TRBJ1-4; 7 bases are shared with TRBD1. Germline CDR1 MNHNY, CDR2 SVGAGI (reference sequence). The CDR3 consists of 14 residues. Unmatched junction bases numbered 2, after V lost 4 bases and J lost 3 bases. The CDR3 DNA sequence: TGTGCCAGCAGTTTGACAGGGTCTAATGAAAAACTGTTTTTT. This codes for CASSLTGSNEKLFF.

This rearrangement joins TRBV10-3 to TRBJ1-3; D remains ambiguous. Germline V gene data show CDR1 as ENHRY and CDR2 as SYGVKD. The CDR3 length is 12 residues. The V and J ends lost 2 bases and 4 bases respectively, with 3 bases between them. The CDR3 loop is CAISETGNTIYF. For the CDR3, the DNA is TGTGCCATCAGTGAGACCGGAAACACCATATATTTT.

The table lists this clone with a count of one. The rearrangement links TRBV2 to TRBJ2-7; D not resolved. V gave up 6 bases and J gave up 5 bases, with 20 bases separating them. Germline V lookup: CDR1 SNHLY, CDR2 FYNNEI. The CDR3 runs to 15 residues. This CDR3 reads CASREETIDAHEQYF. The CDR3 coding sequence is TGTGCCAGCAGAGAGGAAACGATAGACGCCCACGAGCAGTACTTC. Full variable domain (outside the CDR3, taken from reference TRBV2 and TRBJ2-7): EPEVTQTPSHQVTQMGQEVILRCVPISNHLYFYWYRQILGQKVEFLVSFYNNEISEKSEIFDDQFSVERPDGSNFTLKIRSTKLEDSAMYFCASREETIDAHEQYFGPGTRLTVT.

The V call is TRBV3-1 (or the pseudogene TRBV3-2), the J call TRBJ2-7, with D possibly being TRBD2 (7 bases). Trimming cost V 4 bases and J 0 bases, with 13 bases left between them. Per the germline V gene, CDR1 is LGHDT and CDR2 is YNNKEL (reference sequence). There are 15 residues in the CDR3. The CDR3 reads CASSRRGGSSYEQYF. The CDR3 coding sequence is TGTGCCAGCAGCCGGAGGGGGGGTAGCTCCTACGAGCAGTACTTC.

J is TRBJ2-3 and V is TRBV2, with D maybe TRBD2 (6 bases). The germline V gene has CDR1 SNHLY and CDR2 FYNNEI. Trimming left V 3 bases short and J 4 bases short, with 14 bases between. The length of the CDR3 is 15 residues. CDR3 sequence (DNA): TGTGCCAGCAGTGAGTTGCGGGGACTCCCAGATACGCAGTATTTT. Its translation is CASSELRGLPDTQYF. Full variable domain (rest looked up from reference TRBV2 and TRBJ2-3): EPEVTQTPSHQVTQMGQEVILRCVPISNHLYFYWYRQILGQKVEFLVSFYNNEISEKSEIFDDQFSVERPDGSNFTLKIRSTKLEDSAMYFCASSELRGLPDTQYFGPGTRLTVL.

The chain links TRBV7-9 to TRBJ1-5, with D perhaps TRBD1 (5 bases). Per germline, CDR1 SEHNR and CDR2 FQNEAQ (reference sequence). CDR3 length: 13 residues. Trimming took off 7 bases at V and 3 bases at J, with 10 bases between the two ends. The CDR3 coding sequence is TGTGCCAGCACAAGGGGTTACAATCAGCCCCAGCATTTT. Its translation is CASTRGYNQPQHF.

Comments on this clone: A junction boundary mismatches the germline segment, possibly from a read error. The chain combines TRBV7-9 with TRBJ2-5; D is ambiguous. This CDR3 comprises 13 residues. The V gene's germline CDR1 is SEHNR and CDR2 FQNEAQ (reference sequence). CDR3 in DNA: TGTGCCAGCAGCTTACGCGACCAGTTGGAGTCAGACTTC. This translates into CASSLRDQLESDF.

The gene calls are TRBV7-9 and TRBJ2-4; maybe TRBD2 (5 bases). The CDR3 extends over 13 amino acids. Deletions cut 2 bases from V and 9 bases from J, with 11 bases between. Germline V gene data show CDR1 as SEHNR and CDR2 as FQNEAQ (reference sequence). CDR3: CASSLPPGSIQYF. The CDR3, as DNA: TGTGCCAGCAGCTTACCGCCTGGGAGCATTCAGTACTTC.

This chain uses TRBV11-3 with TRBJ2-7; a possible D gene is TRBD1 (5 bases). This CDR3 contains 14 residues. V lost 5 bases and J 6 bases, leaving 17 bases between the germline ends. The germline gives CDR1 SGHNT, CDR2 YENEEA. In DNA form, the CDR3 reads TGTGCCAGCAGCCTTAACGTTCAGGGTCTCGAGCAGTACTTC. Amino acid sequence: CASSLNVQGLEQYF.